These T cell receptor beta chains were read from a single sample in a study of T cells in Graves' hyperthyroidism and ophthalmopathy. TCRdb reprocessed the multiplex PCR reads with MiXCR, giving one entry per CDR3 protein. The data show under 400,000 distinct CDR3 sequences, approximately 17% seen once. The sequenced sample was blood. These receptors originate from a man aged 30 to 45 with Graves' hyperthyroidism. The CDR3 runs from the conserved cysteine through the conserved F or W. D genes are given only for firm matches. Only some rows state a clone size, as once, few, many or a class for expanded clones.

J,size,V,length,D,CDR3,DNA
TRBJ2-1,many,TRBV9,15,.,CASSVGMGSYNEQFF,TGTGCCAGCAGCGTAGGTATGGGCAGCTACAATGAGCAGTTCTTC
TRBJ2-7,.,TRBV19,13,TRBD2,CARPGLAGGEQYF,TGTGCCAGACCGGGACTAGCGGGGGGTGAGCAGTACTTC
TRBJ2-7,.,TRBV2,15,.,CASSGLARTSGEQYF,TGTGCCAGCAGTGGTCTCGCGCGGACCTCGGGAGAGCAGTACTTC
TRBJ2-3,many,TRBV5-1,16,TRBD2,CASSTGLASSTDTQYF,TGCGCCAGCAGCACAGGACTAGCCTCTAGCACAGATACGCAGTATTTT
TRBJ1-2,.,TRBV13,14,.,CASSPGPGGYGYTF,TGTGCCAGCAGCCCCGGACCCGGGGGCTATGGCTACACCTTC
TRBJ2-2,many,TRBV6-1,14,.,CASRRDGNTGELFF,TGTGCCAGCAGACGAGACGGGAACACCGGGGAGCTGTTTTTT
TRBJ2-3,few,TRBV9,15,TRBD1,CASSVGQGSTDTQYF,TGTGCCAGCAGCGTGGGACAGGGGAGCACAGATACGCAGTATTTT
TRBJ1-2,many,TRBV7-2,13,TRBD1,CASRLQGAAGYTF,TGTGCCAGCAGGCTACAGGGGGCTGCTGGCTACACCTTC
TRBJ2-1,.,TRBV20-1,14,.,CSASWASSNNEQFF,TGCAGTGCCTCGTGGGCTAGCTCCAACAATGAGCAGTTCTTC
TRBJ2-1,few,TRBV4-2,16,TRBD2,CASSPRRSGGGNEQFF,TGTGCCAGCAGCCCCCGACGGTCGGGAGGCGGCAATGAGCAGTTCTTC
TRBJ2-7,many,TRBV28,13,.,CASRESSTYEQYF,TGTGCCAGCAGGGAGTCCTCTACCTACGAGCAGTACTTC
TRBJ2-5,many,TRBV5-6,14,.,CASSLVGSGETQYF,TGTGCCAGCAGCTTGGTTGGGAGTGGAGAGACCCAGTACTTC
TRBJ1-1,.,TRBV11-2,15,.,CASSLVGGLNTEAFF,TGTGCCAGCAGCTTAGTGGGGGGACTGAACACTGAAGCTTTCTTT
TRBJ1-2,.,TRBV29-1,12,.,CSGMIGLYGYTF,TGCAGCGGCATGATTGGCCTCTATGGCTACACCTTC
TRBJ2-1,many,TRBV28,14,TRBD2,CASSGLAGSNEQFF,TGTGCCAGCAGTGGACTAGCGGGATCCAATGAGCAGTTCTTC
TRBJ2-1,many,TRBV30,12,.,CAWSAVGSEQFF,TGTGCCTGGAGTGCTGTTGGGTCTGAGCAGTTCTTC
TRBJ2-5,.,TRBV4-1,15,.,CASSQERAIQETQCF,TGCGCCAGCAGCCAAGAACGGGCTATACAAGAGACCCAGTGCTTC
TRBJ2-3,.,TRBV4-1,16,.,CASTPLVGANTDTQYF,TGCGCCAGCACCCCTCTGGTAGGGGCGAATACAGATACGCAGTATTTT
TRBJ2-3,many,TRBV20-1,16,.,CSARGVPGRWGDTQYF,TGCAGTGCTAGAGGGGTCCCGGGACGCTGGGGAGATACGCAGTATTTT
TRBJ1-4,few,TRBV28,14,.,CASSPVPLGEKLFF,TGTGCCAGCAGCCCGGTCCCTCTGGGTGAAAAACTGTTTTTT
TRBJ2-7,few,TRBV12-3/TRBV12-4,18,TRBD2,CASSLRHRGTSVPYEQYF,TGTGCCAGCAGTTTGAGGCACCGAGGGACTAGCGTCCCCTACGAGCAGTACTTC
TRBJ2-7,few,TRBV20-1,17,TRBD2,CSASLPGLAGVPGEQYF,TGCAGTGCTAGCCTCCCGGGACTAGCGGGCGTCCCGGGGGAGCAGTACTTC
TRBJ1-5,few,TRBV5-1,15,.,CASSLGELPNQPQHF,TGCGCCAGCAGCTTGGGAGAATTACCGAATCAGCCCCAGCATTTT
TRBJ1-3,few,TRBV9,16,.,CASSVVPVSSGNTIYF,TGTGCCAGCAGCGTAGTCCCAGTCAGCTCTGGAAACACCATATATTTT
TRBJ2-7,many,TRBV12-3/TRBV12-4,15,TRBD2,CASSSSGRAYREQYF,TGTGCCAGCAGCTCCAGCGGGAGGGCCTATCGCGAGCAGTACTTC
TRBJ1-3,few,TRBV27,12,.,CASTGPGNTIYF,TGTGCCAGCACAGGTCCCGGAAACACCATATATTTT
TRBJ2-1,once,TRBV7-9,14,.,CASSSLQTTPEQFF,TGTGCCAGCAGCTCCCTCCAAACCACCCCAGAGCAGTTCTTC
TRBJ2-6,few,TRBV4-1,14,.,CASSQANNANVLTF,TGCGCCAGCAGCCAAGCCAACAACGCCAACGTCCTGACTTTC
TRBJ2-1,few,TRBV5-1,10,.,CASSPGEQFF,TGCGCCAGCAGCCCCGGTGAGCAGTTCTTC
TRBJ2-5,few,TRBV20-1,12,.,CSARTDQETQYF,TGCAGTGCCAGGACAGACCAAGAGACCCAGTACTTC
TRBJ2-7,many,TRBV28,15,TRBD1,CASSPPGTEAYEQYF,TGTGCCAGCAGTCCCCCCGGGACAGAAGCCTACGAGCAGTACTTC
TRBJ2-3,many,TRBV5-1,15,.,CASSLEGGPADTQYF,TGCGCCAGCAGCTTAGAGGGCGGGCCCGCAGATACGCAGTATTTT
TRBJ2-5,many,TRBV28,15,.,CASSPLGQSQETQYF,TGTGCCAGCAGCCCCCTCGGACAGAGCCAAGAGACCCAGTACTTC
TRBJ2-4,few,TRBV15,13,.,CATSRGTENIQYF,TGTGCCACCAGCAGAGGGACGGAAAACATTCAGTACTTC
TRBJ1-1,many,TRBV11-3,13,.,CASSSGAWTEAFF,TGTGCCAGCAGCTCGGGGGCCTGGACTGAAGCTTTCTTT
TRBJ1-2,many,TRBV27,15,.,CATGFTGQGANGYTF,TGTGCCACAGGTTTTACGGGGCAGGGTGCCAATGGCTACACCTTC
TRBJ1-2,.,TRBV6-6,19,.,CASSYSTTVGVSPYYGYTF,TGTGCCAGCAGTTACTCCACTACGGTCGGGGTTTCTCCCTACTATGGCTACACCTTC
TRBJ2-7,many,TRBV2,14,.,CASGGFPFLYEQYF,TGTGCCAGCGGGGGTTTTCCATTTCTCTACGAGCAGTACTTC
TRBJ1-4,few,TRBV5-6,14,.,CASSLWQGEGKLFF,TGTGCCAGCAGCTTGTGGCAGGGTGAAGGAAAACTGTTTTTT
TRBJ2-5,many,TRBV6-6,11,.,CASSYSRTQYF,TGTGCCAGCAGTTACTCTAGGACCCAGTACTTC
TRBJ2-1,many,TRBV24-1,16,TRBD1,CATSDMGQGSYNEQFF,TGTGCCACCAGTGACATGGGACAGGGCTCCTACAATGAGCAGTTCTTC
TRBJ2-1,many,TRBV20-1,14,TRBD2,CSASFTSGSGEQFF,TGCAGTGCTAGTTTCACTAGCGGGAGTGGTGAGCAGTTCTTC